The source of this T cell receptor beta chain is a study of shared clonotypes between healthy human individuals (dated by TCRdb to the early 2020s). Concerning the study at large: A few men and a couple of women, aged 18 to 49 years, made up the cohort. Between about 0.94 and 10 billion PBMCs per donor were obtained by leukapheresis. Per donor, three plates each were used for CD4 naive and CD4 memory, two for CD8 naive, and one for CD8 memory. To increase sequencing depth and limit assay-specific biases, different laboratories used diverse techniques to prepare libraries and sequence TCR repertoires. The study deeply sequenced blood TCR repertoires of several healthy adults to estimate repertoire size and the extent of clonotype sharing between individuals. What the work shows at the level of the full study, not this receptor alone: Sampling was restricted to blood, and TCR repertoires in tissue are likely to differ from TCR repertoires in blood. Naive subsets generally had larger estimated clonotype richness than memory subsets did. Rarefaction of sorted-subset datasets indicated incomplete sequencing despite the large sequencing depth. Pairwise subsampling led to the expectation that sequencing depth would affect the degree of clonotype sharing among donors. The genetic and exposure-history diversity represented was limited by the small number of donors. When a handful of donors were compared, the shared fraction of clonotypes was about 5.4% for naive CD4, 3% to 4% for naive CD8, 2% to 2.5% for memory CD4, and 0.4% for memory CD8. Clonotypes shared by all four sorted-subset donors showed higher generation probabilities than non-shared clonotypes.

Using the deep immunoSEQ assay, multiplex PCR amplified TCR CDR3 regions from genomic DNA. Extracted genomic DNA from each cell subset was distributed evenly across all wells of several immunoSEQ 96-well plates, and each plate was treated as a replicate. For sorted subsets, approximately 200 ng of genomic DNA, equivalent to around 31,000 T cell genomes, went into each replicate PCR. The purified libraries were quantified using a Qubit 3.0 fluorometer, sized with a Bioanalyzer 2100, and then quantified again using the KAPA Library Quantification kit. Every immunoSEQ 96-well plate was sequenced on a separate single-read 150-cycle Illumina NextSeq 550 flow cell. The original methods were these. Because only junctional sequences without quality scores were contained in the immunoSEQ output, filtering matching that applied to full-length reads could not be performed. Sequences were annotated with PyIR, a Python wrapper for IgBLAST v1.9, using IMGT germline references to assign V/J genes and CDR3. Reads with weak V/J assignments (E-value above 1e-6), missing CDR3, stop codons, out-of-frame junctions, or ambiguous translated residues were removed. A V3J clonotype was defined by an identical inferred V gene, J gene, and CDR3 amino acid sequence. Percentage overlap between repertoires was calculated by dividing the number of shared unique clonotypes by the size of the smaller repertoire. Richness of each repertoire was evaluated using RTK rarefaction, the Chao1 estimator, and Recon v2.1 estimates of unobserved clonotypes. Generation probabilities for all TCRbeta clonotypes obtained by the gDNA method from a handful of donors were computed using OLGA. As stored in TCRdb, this immuneACCESS dataset retains in-frame rearrangements with V and J assigned. A fraction of the clones does not appear; measured against another copy, unresolved V genes explain less than half of the discrepancy, and the remainder lacks a known reason. From that table come the V and J calls and clone size; the DNA was used to work out D and trimming. Within this sample are about 980,000 clones, with approximately 76% of them counted one time only. The leading ten clones occupy nearly 1.5% of the sample.

Donors were healthy HIV-negative adults with no recently reported acute infections or vaccinations. Every donor was a Caucasian adult residing in Nashville, Tennessee, USA. CD4+ T cells were enriched through magnetic negative selection, after which naive cells were positively selected on CD45RA and the remaining negative fraction served as the memory subset. After blood collection by leukapheresis, PBMCs were isolated using Ficoll-Histopaque density gradient centrifugation and then cryopreserved in the vapor phase of liquid nitrogen. Purity and quantity of every magnetically sorted T cell population were checked by analytical flow cytometry. Genomic DNA was isolated from each sorted fraction and quantified by UV absorbance on a Nanodrop 2000c. Note on this clone: The target of this receptor is not known. No quality values exist for individual bases; no much larger clone is one base distant.

Reading the germline V gene gives CDR1 SGHRS and CDR2 YFSETQ. Trimming costs V 0 bases and J 2 bases, and their ends lie 11 bases apart. From the cysteine up to the phenylalanine, the CDR3 has a length of 15 residues. Kept here is only the CDR3 DNA, which spans 45 bases and is read in frame from base 1. The chain is assembled from TRBV5-1 and TRBJ1-2, and perhaps TRBD1 as D gene, on 6 matching bases. The specimen was memory CD4+ T cells sorted from blood. Taken with the paper, the label for cell subset or site translates to: CD45RA-negative fraction. This receptor was obtained from a man younger than 35 in good health. The bases are TGCGCCAGCAGCTTGGAACCGGGGGCAAACTATGGCTACACCTTC. This codes for CASSLEPGANYGYTF.